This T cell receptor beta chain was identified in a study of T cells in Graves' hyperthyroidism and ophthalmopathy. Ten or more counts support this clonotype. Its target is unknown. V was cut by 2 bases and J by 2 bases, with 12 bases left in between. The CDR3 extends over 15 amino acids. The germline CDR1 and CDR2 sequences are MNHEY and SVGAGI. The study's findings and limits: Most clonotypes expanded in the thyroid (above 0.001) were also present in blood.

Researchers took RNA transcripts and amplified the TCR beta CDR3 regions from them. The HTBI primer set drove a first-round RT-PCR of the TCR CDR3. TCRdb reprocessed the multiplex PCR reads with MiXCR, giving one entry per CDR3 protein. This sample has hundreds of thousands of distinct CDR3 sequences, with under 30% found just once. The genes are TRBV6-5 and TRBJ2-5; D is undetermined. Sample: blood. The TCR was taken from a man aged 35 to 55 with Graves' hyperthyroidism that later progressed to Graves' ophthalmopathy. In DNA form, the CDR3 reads TGTGCCAGCAGTTACACCGGCCCTTTACAAGAGACCCAGTACTTC. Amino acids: CASSYTGPLQETQYF.